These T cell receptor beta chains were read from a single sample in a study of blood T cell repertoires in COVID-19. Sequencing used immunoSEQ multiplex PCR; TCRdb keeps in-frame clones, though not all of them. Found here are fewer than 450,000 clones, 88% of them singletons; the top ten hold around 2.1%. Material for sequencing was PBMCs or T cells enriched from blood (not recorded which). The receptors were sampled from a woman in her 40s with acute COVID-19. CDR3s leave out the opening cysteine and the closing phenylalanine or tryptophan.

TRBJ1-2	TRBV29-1	SVEDTRGEIP
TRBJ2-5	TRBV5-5	ASSLSVGGQTQY
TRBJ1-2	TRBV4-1	ASSQVAGTYGYT
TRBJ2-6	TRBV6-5	ASSSGAGANVLT
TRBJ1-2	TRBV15	ATSTALGRGGYT
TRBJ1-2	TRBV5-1	ASSFVFSDRRNYGYT
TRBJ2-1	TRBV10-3	AISNSGGASNEQF
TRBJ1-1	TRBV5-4	ASSPELQGTEAF
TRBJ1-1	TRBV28	ASSPSPSGRAN
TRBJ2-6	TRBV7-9	ASSLVSASGANVLT
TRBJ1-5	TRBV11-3	ASSSPSGDSNQPQH
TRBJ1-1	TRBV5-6	ASSFRINTEAF
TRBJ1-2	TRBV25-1	ASSEGLGTGRFYGYT
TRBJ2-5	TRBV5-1	ASSSGAEETQY
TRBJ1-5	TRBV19	ASSIEGTGNQPQH
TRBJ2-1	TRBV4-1	ASSPRLAGGPWQF
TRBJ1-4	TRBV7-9	ASSSLQGRREKLF
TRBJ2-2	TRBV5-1	ASSIGTSGDTGELF
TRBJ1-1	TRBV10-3	AISEMSSNTEAF
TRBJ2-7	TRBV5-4	ASSRHVSYEQY
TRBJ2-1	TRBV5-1	ASSLEDRRYNEQF
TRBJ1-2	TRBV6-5	ASSSPDRGGGYT
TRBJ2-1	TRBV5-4	ASSRQGALNEQF
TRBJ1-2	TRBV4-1	ASSQVKGPYGYT
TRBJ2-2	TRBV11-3	ASRRPGENTGELF
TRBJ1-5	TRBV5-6	ASSAGTGGSLSNQPQH
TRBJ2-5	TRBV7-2	ASSPGGSGRETQY
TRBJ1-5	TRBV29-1	SVGDSVSNQPQH
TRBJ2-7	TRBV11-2	ASSLYRGYATWGEQY
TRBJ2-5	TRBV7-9	ASSLAMGSGETQY
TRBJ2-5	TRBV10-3	AIRSGTGGSQETQY
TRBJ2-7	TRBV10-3	AISESTGGGANEQY